Listed below are T cell receptor beta chains from one sample, sequenced in a study of T cells in Graves' hyperthyroidism and ophthalmopathy. TCRdb reanalysed the multiplex PCR reads using MiXCR and keeps one entry per CDR3 protein. The profile shows about 560,000 distinct CDR3 sequences, 15% to 18% of them singletons. The sequenced sample consisted of blood. The origin of the receptors is a woman in her 30s with Graves' hyperthyroidism. The CDR3 runs from the conserved cysteine through the conserved F or W. A D gene is named only where the DNA matches it firmly. Size is stated for part of the rows, as once, few or many counts, or as a class when the clone is expanded.

V	size	D	J	CDR3	DNA
TRBV29-1	NA	NA	TRBJ1-3	CSVVVVKGNTIYF	TGCAGCGTTGTGGTGGTCAAGGGAAACACCATATATTTT
TRBV18	many	NA	TRBJ1-1	CASSPTDSMNTEAFF	TGTGCCAGCTCACCCACCGACAGTATGAACACTGAAGCTTTCTTT
TRBV6-2/TRBV6-3	many	TRBD1	TRBJ2-7	CASSYLPWTGGDYEQYF	TGTGCCAGCAGTTACCTTCCCTGGACAGGGGGGGATTACGAGCAGTACTTC
TRBV6-1	many	TRBD1	TRBJ1-1	CASRKTGDTEAFF	TGTGCCAGCAGAAAGACAGGGGACACTGAAGCTTTCTTT
TRBV5-6	many	NA	TRBJ2-7	CASSFSAGNYEQYF	TGTGCCAGCAGCTTCTCAGCGGGCAACTACGAGCAGTACTTC
TRBV7-2	many	TRBD2	TRBJ2-1	CASSLQLAGGLAYNEQFF	TGTGCCAGCAGCCTTCAGCTAGCGGGAGGGTTGGCCTACAATGAGCAGTTCTTC
TRBV19	NA	NA	TRBJ2-7	CASSMRDGSYEQYF	TGTGCCAGTAGTATGCGGGACGGGTCCTACGAGCAGTACTTC
TRBV30	many	TRBD1	TRBJ1-1	CAWSVDRGTEAFF	TGTGCCTGGAGTGTGGACAGGGGCACTGAAGCTTTCTTT
TRBV30	many	TRBD2	TRBJ2-1	CAWSNNGGGSYNEQFF	TGTGCCTGGAGTAATAACGGGGGAGGGTCCTACAATGAGCAGTTCTTC
TRBV19	few	NA	TRBJ2-5	CASSLPAGGLETQYF	TGTGCCAGTAGTCTCCCCGCAGGGGGGTTGGAGACCCAGTACTTC
TRBV27	many	TRBD2	TRBJ2-5	CASSLGLAGLQYF	TGTGCCAGCAGTCTCGGACTAGCGGGACTACAGTACTTC
TRBV29-1	few	TRBD1	TRBJ2-4	CSVEKGARNIQYF	TGCAGCGTCGAGAAGGGGGCGCGGAACATTCAGTACTTC
TRBV7-9	NA	NA	TRBJ2-7	CASSLPTFEEQYF	TGTGCCAGCAGCTTACCCACCTTTGAGGAGCAGTACTTC
TRBV12-3/TRBV12-4	many	NA	TRBJ2-7	CASSSTLLAFEQYF	TGTGCCAGCAGTTCCACCCTGTTAGCTTTCGAGCAGTACTTC
TRBV18	many	NA	TRBJ2-5	CASSAGATIQETQYF	TGTGCCAGCTCAGCAGGGGCCACTATCCAAGAGACCCAGTACTTC
TRBV2	NA	TRBD1	TRBJ1-3	CASEQGPAGNTIYF	TGTGCCAGCGAACAGGGGCCGGCTGGAAACACCATATATTTT
TRBV5-6	many	NA	TRBJ2-7	CASSVYGQTYEQYF	TGTGCCAGCAGCGTATACGGACAGACCTACGAGCAGTACTTC
TRBV3-1	NA	NA	TRBJ1-3	CASSQGDWYSGNTIYF	TGTGCCAGCAGCCAAGGGGACTGGTACTCTGGAAACACCATATATTTT
TRBV28	many	TRBD2	TRBJ2-2	CASSREDGELFF	TGTGCCAGCAGTCGGGAGGACGGGGAGCTGTTTTTT
TRBV20-1	few	NA	TRBJ2-7	CSAPRGISYEQYF	TGCAGTGCTCCCCGGGGAATCTCCTACGAGCAGTACTTC
TRBV12-3/TRBV12-4	many	NA	TRBJ1-5	CASSLAWGRNQPQHF	TGTGCCAGCAGTTTAGCGTGGGGTCGCAATCAGCCCCAGCATTTT
TRBV5-1	few	NA	TRBJ2-5	CASSLFKETQYF	TGCGCCAGCAGCTTGTTTAAAGAGACCCAGTACTTC
TRBV28	many	TRBD2	TRBJ2-7	CASSSGAGRYEQYF	TGTGCCAGCAGTTCCGGGGCCGGGAGGTACGAGCAGTACTTC
TRBV10-2	few	TRBD2	TRBJ2-7	CASSERGGGEIEQYF	TGCGCCAGCAGTGAACGGGGGGGGGGGGAGATCGAGCAGTACTTC
TRBV20-1	many	TRBD1	TRBJ1-1	CSALVQGRNTEAFF	TGCAGTGCTCTCGTACAGGGGAGAAACACTGAAGCTTTCTTT
TRBV6-4	few	NA	TRBJ2-3	CASSDEVANTQYF	TGTGCCAGCAGTGACGAGGTAGCAAATACGCAGTATTTT
TRBV5-1	many	NA	TRBJ2-7	CASSPAGDTSAYEQYF	TGCGCCAGCAGCCCGGCCGGCGACACCAGTGCCTACGAGCAGTACTTC
TRBV6-2/TRBV6-3	many	NA	TRBJ2-1	CATLRDGGYNEQFF	TGTGCCACCTTAAGAGACGGAGGGTACAATGAGCAGTTCTTC
TRBV20-1	many	NA	TRBJ2-1	CSARPGLASSEQFF	TGCAGTGCTAGACCTGGGTTGGCCTCCTCGGAGCAGTTCTTC
TRBV7-2	few	NA	TRBJ2-1	CASSLGVVSTIRNEQFF	TGTGCCAGCAGCCTCGGCGTTGTAAGTACCATACGCAATGAGCAGTTCTTC
TRBV5-1	NA	TRBD2	TRBJ2-7	CASSPRGTSGAHEQYF	TGCGCCAGCAGCCCAAGGGGGACTAGCGGGGCCCACGAGCAGTACTTC
TRBV2	many	NA	TRBJ1-1	CASSGTLGAAFF	TGTGCCAGCAGTGGAACCCTAGGAGCGGCTTTCTTT
TRBV7-9	many	NA	TRBJ2-3	CASSLGGGWGTDTQYF	TGTGCCAGCAGCTTAGGTGGTGGCTGGGGCACAGATACGCAGTATTTT
TRBV20-1	NA	NA	TRBJ2-5	CSATPRETQYF	TGCAGTGCTACCCCCCGGGAGACCCAGTACTTC
TRBV3-1	NA	TRBD2	TRBJ2-7	CASSQDSPTSALSYEQYF	TGTGCCAGCAGCCAAGATTCCCCGACTAGCGCTCTCTCCTACGAGCAGTACTTC
TRBV20-1	NA	TRBD2	TRBJ2-7	CSARDHQRGIYEQYF	TGCAGTGCTAGAGATCACCAGCGGGGAATCTACGAGCAGTACTTC
TRBV2	NA	TRBD1	TRBJ1-3	CASRNRTGERNTIYF	TGTGCCAGCAGGAACAGGACAGGGGAAAGAAACACCATATATTTT
TRBV4-1	many	NA	TRBJ1-1	CASSQESGGAGTEAFF	TGCGCCAGCAGCCAAGAATCGGGGGGCGCAGGAACTGAAGCTTTCTTT
TRBV4-2	NA	TRBD2	TRBJ2-5	CASSQDQWGGGLRETQYF	TGTGCCAGCAGCCAAGATCAATGGGGGGGGGGTCTTCGAGAGACCCAGTACTTC
TRBV20-1	many	NA	TRBJ2-7	CSASSGRGSYEQYF	TGCAGTGCTAGTTCCGGCAGGGGTTCATACGAGCAGTACTTC
TRBV5-8	few	TRBD1	TRBJ1-1	CASSVRQGPMNTEAFF	TGTGCCAGCAGCGTACGACAGGGGCCGATGAACACTGAAGCTTTCTTT
TRBV20-1	NA	NA	TRBJ2-7	CSARGLDAYEQYF	TGCAGTGCTAGAGGGCTAGACGCCTACGAGCAGTACTTC
TRBV7-9	NA	NA	TRBJ2-7	CASSLGTYEQHF	TGTGCCAGCAGCTTGGGGACCTACGAGCAGCACTTC
TRBV28	NA	NA	TRBJ1-3	CASSTGSGNTVYF	TGTGCCAGCAGTACAGGGTCCGGAAACACCGTATATTTT
TRBV7-9	NA	TRBD1	TRBJ2-4	CASSPRDRDENIQYF	TGTGCCAGCAGCCCCCGGGACAGGGACGAAAACATTCAGTACTTC
TRBV28	many	NA	TRBJ1-3	CASSLGGTPGNTIYF	TGTGCCAGCAGTTTAGGAGGAACTCCGGGAAACACCATATATTTT
TRBV7-2	NA	TRBD1	TRBJ1-6	CAGSLDGRGRFSPLHF	TGTGCCGGCAGCTTAGATGGCAGGGGGCGTTTCTCACCCCTCCACTTT
TRBV7-9	NA	NA	TRBJ2-3	CASSWDAGTDTQYF	TGTGCCAGCAGCTGGGACGCCGGCACAGATACGCAGTATTTT
TRBV3-1	many	TRBD2	TRBJ2-1	CASSQDTGLAGVRSYNEQFF	TGTGCCAGCAGCCAAGACACGGGGCTAGCGGGAGTCAGGTCCTACAATGAGCAGTTCTTC
TRBV19	few	NA	TRBJ1-4	CASSRRAPLTEKLFF	TGTGCCAGTAGCCGAAGGGCACCCCTGACTGAAAAACTGTTTTTT
TRBV10-3	NA	TRBD2	TRBJ2-3	CAISPTSGSDDTQYF	TGTGCCATCAGTCCAACTAGCGGGAGTGATGATACGCAGTATTTT
TRBV12-3/TRBV12-4	NA	NA	TRBJ2-4	CASSPRGGTGFSKNTQYF	TGTGCCAGCAGTCCCCGGGGGGGGACAGGTTTTTCCAAAAACACTCAGTACTTC
TRBV7-2	many	TRBD1	TRBJ2-7	CASSFGTEDYEQYF	TGTGCCAGCAGCTTCGGGACAGAAGACTACGAGCAGTACTTC